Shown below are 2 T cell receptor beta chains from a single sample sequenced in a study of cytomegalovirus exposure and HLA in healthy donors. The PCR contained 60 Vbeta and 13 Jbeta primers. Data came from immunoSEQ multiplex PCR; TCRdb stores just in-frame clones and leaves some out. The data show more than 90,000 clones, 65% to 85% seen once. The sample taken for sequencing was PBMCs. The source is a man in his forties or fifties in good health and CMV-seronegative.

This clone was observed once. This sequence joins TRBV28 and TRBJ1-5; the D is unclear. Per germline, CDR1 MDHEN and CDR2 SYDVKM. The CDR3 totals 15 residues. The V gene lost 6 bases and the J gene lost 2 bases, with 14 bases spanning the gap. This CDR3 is CASSPALSGNQPQHF. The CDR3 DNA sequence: TGTGCCAGCAGCCCCGCACTTAGCGGCAATCAGCCCCAGCATTTT.

The CDR3 region is CASSLEWGQPTGGYTF. Written as DNA, the CDR3 is TGTGCCAGCAGCTTAGAGTGGGGACAGCCTACGGGCGGCTACACCTTC. This chain uses TRBV7-8 with TRBJ1-2; 7 bases line up with TRBD1. J lost 8 bases, V lost 1 base, and 13 bases had no gene match. The CDR3 has 16 residues. Germline V lookup: CDR1 SGHVS, CDR2 FQNEAQ.